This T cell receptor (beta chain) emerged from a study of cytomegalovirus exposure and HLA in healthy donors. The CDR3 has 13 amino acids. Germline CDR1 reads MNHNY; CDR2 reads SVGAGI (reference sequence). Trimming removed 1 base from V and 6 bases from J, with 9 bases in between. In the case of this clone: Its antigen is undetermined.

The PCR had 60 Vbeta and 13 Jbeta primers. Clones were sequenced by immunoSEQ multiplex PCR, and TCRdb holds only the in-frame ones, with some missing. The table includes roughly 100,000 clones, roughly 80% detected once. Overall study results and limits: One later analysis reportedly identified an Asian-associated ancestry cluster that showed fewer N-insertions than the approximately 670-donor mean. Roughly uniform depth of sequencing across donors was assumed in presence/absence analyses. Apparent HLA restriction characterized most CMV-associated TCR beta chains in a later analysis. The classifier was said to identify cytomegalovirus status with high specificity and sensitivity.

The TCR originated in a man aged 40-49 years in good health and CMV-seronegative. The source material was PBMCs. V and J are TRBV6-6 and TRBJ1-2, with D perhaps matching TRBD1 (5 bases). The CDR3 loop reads CASSYWPGNGYTF. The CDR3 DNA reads TGTGCCAGCAGTTACTGGCCAGGGAATGGCTACACCTTC.